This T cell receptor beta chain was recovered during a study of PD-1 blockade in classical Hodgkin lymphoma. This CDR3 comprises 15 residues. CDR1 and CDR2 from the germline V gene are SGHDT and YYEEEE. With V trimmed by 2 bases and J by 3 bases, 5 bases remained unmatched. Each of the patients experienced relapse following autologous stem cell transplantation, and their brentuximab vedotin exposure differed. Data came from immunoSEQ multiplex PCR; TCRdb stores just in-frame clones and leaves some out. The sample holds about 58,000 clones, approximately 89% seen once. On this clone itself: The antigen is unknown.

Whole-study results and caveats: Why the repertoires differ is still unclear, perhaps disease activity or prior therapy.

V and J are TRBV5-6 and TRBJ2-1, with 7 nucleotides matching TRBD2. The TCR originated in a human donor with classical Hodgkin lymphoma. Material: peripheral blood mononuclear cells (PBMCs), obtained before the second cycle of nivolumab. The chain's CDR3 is CASSLEWEGYNEQFF. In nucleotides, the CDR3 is TGTGCCAGCAGCTTAGAGTGGGAGGGCTACAATGAGCAGTTCTTC.